This T cell receptor (beta chain) was sequenced during a study of graft-versus-host responses after intestinal transplantation. The CDR3 contains 14 residues. V lost 6 bases and J lost 4; bases outside the gene matches: 8. The germline V gene encodes CDR1 MNHNY and CDR2 SVGAGI (reference sequence). This clone appeared once. Its antigen is not known. Profiling relied on immunoSEQ multiplex PCR, and the TCRdb table lists in-frame clones only, not all of them. The data show 100,000 or so clones, 85% to 95% seen once. Source: unstimulated CD8+ T cells sorted from spleen or lymph node cells, taken before intestinal transplant. This receptor was identified in a human donor who received an intestinal transplant. The V gene is TRBV6-6, the J gene TRBJ1-2; 7 nucleotides agree with TRBD1. In DNA form, the CDR3 reads TGTGCCAGCAGCCCTACGACAGGGACCTATGGCTACACCTTC. The encoded protein is CASSPTTGTYGYTF.